This TCR beta chain was documented in a study of cytomegalovirus exposure and HLA in healthy donors. PCR primers comprised 60 Vbeta and 13 Jbeta primers. In the authors' workflow: Per a later analysis, the number of unique TCR beta chains was roughly 87 million, of which 8.5 million to 11 million were shared. TCRdb keeps only in-frame clones here, not all; method: immunoSEQ multiplex PCR. That table supplies the V and J calls and clone size; D and trimming were determined from the DNA. The repertoire has 130,000 or so clones, 70% to 85% of them found once; the top ten carry 2.5% to 3%. The TCR comes from a woman aged 18-29 years in good health and CMV-seropositive. Sequenced material: PBMCs.

The chain's CDR3 is CASSEWGPIIDTEAFF. The CDR3, as DNA: TGTGCCAGCAGTGAATGGGGCCCCATAATAGACACTGAAGCTTTCTTT. The chain combines TRBV25-1 with TRBJ1-1; TRBD1 is a possible D gene (5 bases). Looked up from germline, CDR1 is MGHDK and CDR2 is SYGVNS. Trimming cost V 1 base and J 3 bases, with 15 bases left between them. The CDR3 has 16 residues.